This TCR beta chain was found in a study of CD8 T cells in Susac syndrome. Whole-study results and caveats: Acknowledgment was made by the study that its TCR sequencing and HLA analysis involved a relatively small number of individuals.

Random hexamers served to reverse transcribe roughly 0.5 to 1 ug RNA. TCRdb called the immunoSEQ multiplex PCR reads again in MiXCR, with one record for every CDR3 protein. This table has around 140,000 distinct CDR3 sequences, around 85% appearing once. Germline CDR1 reads SGHDT; CDR2 reads YYEEEE. The V and J ends lost 4 bases and 3 bases respectively, with 17 bases between them. The CDR3 covers 16 residues. Comment on this clonotype: The antigen is undetermined.

The chain is built from TRBV5-6 and TRBJ1-3, with D perhaps TRBD1 (6 bases). What was sequenced was CD8+ T cells from PBMCs. The source is a human donor with multiple sclerosis. CDR3 coding DNA: TGTGCCAGCAGCCCTTCCTACAGGGATTTTGGAAACACCATATATTTT. Translating it yields CASSPSYRDFGNTIYF.